This T cell receptor beta chain derives from a study of CD8 T cells in Susac syndrome. Trimming cost V 0 bases and J 6 bases, with 17 bases left between them. Per germline, CDR1 SGHDN and CDR2 FVKESK. The CDR3 length is 16 residues. Healthy donors served as the controls. They were matched for age and sex. With random hexamers, about 0.45 to 1 ug RNA was reverse transcribed. TCRdb reprocessed the immunoSEQ multiplex PCR reads with MiXCR, giving one entry per CDR3 protein. The sample lists roughly 200,000 distinct CDR3 sequences, about 95% occurring once. The chain is built from TRBV14 and TRBJ1-2; D is possibly TRBD1 (5 bases). This sequence was found in a human donor in good health. The sample consisted of CD4+ T cells from PBMCs. The CDR3 is CASSQDPGTSPHGYTF. The CDR3 bases are TGTGCCAGCAGCCAAGATCCGGGGACCTCACCCCATGGCTACACCTTC.